The text below deals with one T cell receptor beta chain. Its specificity is not known. TCRdb's copy holds only in-frame clones and misses some; the assay was immunoSEQ multiplex PCR. The table records roughly 50,000 clones, around 84% of them present only once. These data originate in a study of OX40 agonist ivuxolimab in advanced cancers. Study-wide results and limits: Clones of CD4+ and CD8+ blood T cells grew by week 6 at doses of 0.1 to 3.0 mg/kg.

Samples of blood were obtained at baseline, on cycle 4 day 1, and on cycle 7 day 1. The origin of this receptor is an adult with an advanced solid tumor such as melanoma, head and neck, liver or kidney cancer. The specimen was CD4+ or CD8+ T cells sorted from blood, collected in a trial of the OX40 agonist ivuxolimab.

CDR3 sequence (DNA): TGTGCCAGCAGCTTTGGGTCCTGGGGTGAGCAGTTCTTC. Amino acid sequence: CASSFGSWGEQFF. The chain has TRBV5-4 and TRBJ2-1; D uncertain. The germline V and J ends were trimmed by 2 bases and 9 bases, with 12 bases remaining between them. CDR3 length: 13 residues. Looked up from germline, CDR1 is SGHNT and CDR2 is YYREEE (reference sequence).